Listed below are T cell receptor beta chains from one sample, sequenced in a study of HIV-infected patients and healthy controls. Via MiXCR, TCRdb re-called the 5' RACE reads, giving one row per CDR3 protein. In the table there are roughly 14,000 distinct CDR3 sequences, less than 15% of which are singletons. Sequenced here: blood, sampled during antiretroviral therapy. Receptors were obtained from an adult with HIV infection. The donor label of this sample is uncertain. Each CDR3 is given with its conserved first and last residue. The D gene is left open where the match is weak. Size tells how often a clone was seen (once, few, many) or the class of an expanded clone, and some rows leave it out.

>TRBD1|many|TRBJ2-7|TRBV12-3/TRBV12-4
TGTGCCAGCAGTCCCGACGGCCAGGGGGTTGGCGAGCAGTACTTC
CASSPDGQGVGEQYF
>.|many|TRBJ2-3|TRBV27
TGTGCCAGCAGTTTAGGGGCAAGTAGCACAGATACGCAGTATTTT
CASSLGASSTDTQYF
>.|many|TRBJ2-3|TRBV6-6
TGTGCCAGCAGTAAACAGGGAAATACGCAGTATTTT
CASSKQGNTQYF
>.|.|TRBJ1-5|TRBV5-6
TGTGCCAGCAGCTTGGCAGGAGAGGGGTTTTTGGCCCAGCATTTT
CASSLAGEGFLAQHF
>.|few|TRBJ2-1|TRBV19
TGTGCCAGTAGTATAGCGGCGGGGCAGGGTAGGGTCGATGAGCAGTTCTTC
CASSIAAGQGRVDEQFF
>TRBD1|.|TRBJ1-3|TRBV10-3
TGTGCCATCAGTGAGCCCGCAGGGGGGGCTGGAAACACCATATATTTT
CAISEPAGGAGNTIYF
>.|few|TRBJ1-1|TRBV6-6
TGTGCCAGCAGGGACCGGGGGGGCCACACTGAAGCTTTCTTT
CASRDRGGHTEAFF
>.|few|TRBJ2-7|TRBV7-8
TGTGCCAGCAGCTTAGGGGGGGTGTCGAACGAGCAGTACTTC
CASSLGGVSNEQYF
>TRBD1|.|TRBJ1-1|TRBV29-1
TGCAGCGTAGACATAGGGGGCGCGGGCACTGAAGCTTTCTTT
CSVDIGGAGTEAFF
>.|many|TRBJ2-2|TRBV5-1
TGCGCCAGCAAGTTGACTGCCGAATTGAACACCGGGGAGCTGTTTTTT
CASKLTAELNTGELFF
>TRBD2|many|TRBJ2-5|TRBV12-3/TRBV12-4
TGTGCCAGCAGTACCGGGACTAGCGGGAGCTCGGAGACCCAGTACTTC
CASSTGTSGSSETQYF
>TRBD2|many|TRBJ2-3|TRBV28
TGTGCCAGCGGAAGACTAGCGGGAGGGGGTAGAGATACGCAGTATTTT
CASGRLAGGGRDTQYF
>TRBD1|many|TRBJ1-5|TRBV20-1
TGCAGAATGGGACAGAATAGCAATCAGCCCCAGCATTTT
CRMGQNSNQPQHF
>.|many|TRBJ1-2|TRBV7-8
TGTGCCAGCAGCTTAGGCCACAGTGGGGCAAACTATGGCTACACCTTC
CASSLGHSGANYGYTF
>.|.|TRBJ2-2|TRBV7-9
TGTGCCAGCAGCTTTACCGCCCAGGAGGAGAACACCGGGGAGCTGTTTTTT
CASSFTAQEENTGELFF
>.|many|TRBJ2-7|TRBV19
TGTGCCAGTAGTACCAACCGGGACCCCTACGAGCAGTACTTC
CASSTNRDPYEQYF
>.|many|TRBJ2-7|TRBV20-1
TGCAGTGCTAGCGGACTCATAAGCTCCTACGAGCAGTACTTC
CSASGLISSYEQYF
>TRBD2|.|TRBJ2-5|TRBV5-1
TGCGCCAGCAGCCCGTTAGCGGGAGTTGGCCAAGAGACCCAGTACTTC
CASSPLAGVGQETQYF
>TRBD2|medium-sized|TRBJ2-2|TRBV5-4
TGTGCCAGCAGCTCCCATAGCGGGGGGGCCCGGGAGCTGTTTTTT
CASSSHSGGARELFF
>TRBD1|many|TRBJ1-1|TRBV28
TGTGCCAGCACCATAGGGGGCCCTGAAGCTTTCTTT
CASTIGGPEAFF
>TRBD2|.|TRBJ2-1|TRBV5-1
TGCGCCAGCAGCTTTATCCCGGGGGGGCAGAATGAGCAGTTCTTC
CASSFIPGGQNEQFF
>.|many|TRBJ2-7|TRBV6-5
TGTGCCAGCAGTCCCCGCCAGGGGCCCTACGAGCAGTACTTC
CASSPRQGPYEQYF
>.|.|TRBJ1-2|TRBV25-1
TGTGCCAGCAGTGAGGTCAGGGGCCGTGGCTACACCTTC
CASSEVRGRGYTF
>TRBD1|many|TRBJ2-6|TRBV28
TGTGCCAGCAGGTGGACAGGGGGTAGTATCGGGGCCAACGTCCTGACTTTC
CASRWTGGSIGANVLTF
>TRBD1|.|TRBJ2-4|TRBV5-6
TGTGCCAGCACAAGGGGACAGGGCCACATTCAGTACTTC
CASTRGQGHIQYF
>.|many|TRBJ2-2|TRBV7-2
TGTGCCAGCAGCCAGACGGGACAAGCCGGGGAGCTGTTTTTT
CASSQTGQAGELFF
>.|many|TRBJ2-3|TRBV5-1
TGCGCCAGCAGCTTGGGTAGCTTTAGCACAGATACGCAGTATTTT
CASSLGSFSTDTQYF
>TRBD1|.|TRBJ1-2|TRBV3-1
TGTGCCAGCAGCCATGGACAGGGGTTCGTTAACTATGGCTACACCTTC
CASSHGQGFVNYGYTF
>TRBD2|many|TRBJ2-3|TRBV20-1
TGCAGTGCCGGGACTAGCGGCACAGATACGCAGTATTTT
CSAGTSGTDTQYF
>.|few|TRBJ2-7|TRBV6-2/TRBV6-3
TGTGCCAGCAGTTACTCAGGCAGGGACTACGAGCAGTACTTC
CASSYSGRDYEQYF
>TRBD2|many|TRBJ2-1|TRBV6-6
TGTGCCAGCAGTTTCTCGGGACTAGCGGGCGTATACAATGAGCAGTTCTTC
CASSFSGLAGVYNEQFF
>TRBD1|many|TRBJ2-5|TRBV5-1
TGCGCCAGCAGCTTGGGACAGGGGAGTCAAGAGACCCAGTACTTC
CASSLGQGSQETQYF
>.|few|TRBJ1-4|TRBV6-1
TGTGCCAGCAGTGAAGGGGAGGCCCGTCTGTTTTTT
CASSEGEARLFF
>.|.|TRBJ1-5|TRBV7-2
TGTGCCAGCAGCACAGGGCGTGGTCAGCCCCAGCATTTT
CASSTGRGQPQHF
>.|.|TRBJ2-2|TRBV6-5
TGTGCCAGCAGTTATTTACCCGACACCGGGGAGCTGTTTTTT
CASSYLPDTGELFF
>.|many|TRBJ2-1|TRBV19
TGTGCCAGTAGGGGCCTACTACGCGAGCAGTTCTTC
CASRGLLREQFF
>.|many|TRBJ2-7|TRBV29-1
TGCAGCGTTGACGGCACCGGGGACGAGCAGTACTTC
CSVDGTGDEQYF
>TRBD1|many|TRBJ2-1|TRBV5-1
TGCGCCAGCAGCTTTACCGGGACAGGTATCAATGAGCAGTTCTTC
CASSFTGTGINEQFF
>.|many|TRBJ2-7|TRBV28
TGTGCCAGCAGTAGCCTGGGACGGGAAAGCTCCTACGAGCAGTACTTC
CASSSLGRESSYEQYF
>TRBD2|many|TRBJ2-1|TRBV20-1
TGCAGTGCTAGAGCACCGGGACTAGCGGGAGTTGAGCAGTTCTTC
CSARAPGLAGVEQFF
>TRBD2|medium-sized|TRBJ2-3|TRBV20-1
TGCAGTGCTAGAGGCGGGGGGGCCTCAGATACGCAGTATTTT
CSARGGGASDTQYF
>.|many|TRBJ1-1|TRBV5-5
TGTGCCAGCAGCCCATTCGCGAGGGCGAACACTGAAGCTTTCTTT
CASSPFARANTEAFF
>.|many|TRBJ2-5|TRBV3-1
TGTGCCAGCAGCCTGCTCCAGTGGGGCGCCGAGTGGACCCAGTACTTC
CASSLLQWGAEWTQYF
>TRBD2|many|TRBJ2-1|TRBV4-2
TGTGCCAGCAGCCAAGATAGCGGGGGGGCCTACAATGAGCAGTTCTTC
CASSQDSGGAYNEQFF
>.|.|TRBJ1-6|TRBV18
TGTGCCAGCTCACCACGGGCTGCCGGAGCTGATTCACCCCTCCACTTT
CASSPRAAGADSPLHF
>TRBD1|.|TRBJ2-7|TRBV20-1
TGCAGTGCTTGCCGGGACAGGGGCCACGAGCAGTACTTC
CSACRDRGHEQYF
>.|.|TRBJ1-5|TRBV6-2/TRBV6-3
TGTGCCAGAAGAGCCGGGACACTAGGAGGTCAGCCCCAGCATTTT
CARRAGTLGGQPQHF
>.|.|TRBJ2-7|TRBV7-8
TGTGCCAGCAGCTTAGGCCAGCCCTACGAGCAGTACTTC
CASSLGQPYEQYF
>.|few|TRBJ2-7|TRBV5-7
TGTGCCATCGTGACTACTTCCTACGAGCAGTACTTC
CAIVTTSYEQYF
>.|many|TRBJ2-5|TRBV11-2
TGTGCCAGCAGCGACCGGGACTCGCAGCAGTCCCAGTACTTC
CASSDRDSQQSQYF
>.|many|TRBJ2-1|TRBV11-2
TGTGCCAGCAGCTTCTCCTACAATGAGCAGTTCTTC
CASSFSYNEQFF